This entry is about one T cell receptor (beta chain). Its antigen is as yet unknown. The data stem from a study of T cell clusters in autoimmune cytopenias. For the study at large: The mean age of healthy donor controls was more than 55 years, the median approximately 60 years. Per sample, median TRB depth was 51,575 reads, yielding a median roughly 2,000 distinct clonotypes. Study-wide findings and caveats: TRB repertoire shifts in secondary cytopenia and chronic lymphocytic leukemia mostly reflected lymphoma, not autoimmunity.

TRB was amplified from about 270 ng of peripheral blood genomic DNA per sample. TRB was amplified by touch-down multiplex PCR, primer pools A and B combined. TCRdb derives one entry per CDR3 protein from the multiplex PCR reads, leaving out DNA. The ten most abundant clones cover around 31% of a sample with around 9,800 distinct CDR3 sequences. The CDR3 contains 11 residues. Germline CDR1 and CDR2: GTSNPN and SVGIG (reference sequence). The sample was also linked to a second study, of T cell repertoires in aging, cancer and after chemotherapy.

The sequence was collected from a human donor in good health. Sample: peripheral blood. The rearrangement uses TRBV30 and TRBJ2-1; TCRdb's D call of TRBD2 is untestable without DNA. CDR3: CAWGTRDEQFF.